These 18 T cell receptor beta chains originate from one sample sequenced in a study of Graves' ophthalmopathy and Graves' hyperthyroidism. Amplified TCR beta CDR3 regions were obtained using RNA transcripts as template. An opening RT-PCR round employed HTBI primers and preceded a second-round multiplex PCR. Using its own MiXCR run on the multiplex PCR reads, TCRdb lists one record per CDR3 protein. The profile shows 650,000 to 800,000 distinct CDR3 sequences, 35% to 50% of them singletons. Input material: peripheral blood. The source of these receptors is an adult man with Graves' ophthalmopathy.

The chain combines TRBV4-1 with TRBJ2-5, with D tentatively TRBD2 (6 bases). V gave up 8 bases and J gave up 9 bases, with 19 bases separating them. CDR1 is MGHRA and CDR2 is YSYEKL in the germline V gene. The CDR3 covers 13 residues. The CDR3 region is CASAGLGGNAQYF. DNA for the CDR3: TGCGCCAGCGCGGGACTCGGGGGAAATGCCCAGTACTTC.

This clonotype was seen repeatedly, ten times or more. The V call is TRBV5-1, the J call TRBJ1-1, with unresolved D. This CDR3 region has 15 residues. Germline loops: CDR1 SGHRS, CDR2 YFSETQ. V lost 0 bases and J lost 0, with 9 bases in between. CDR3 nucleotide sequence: TGCGCCAGCAGCTTGGCCGACACCTTGAACACTGAAGCTTTCTTT. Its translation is CASSLADTLNTEAFF.

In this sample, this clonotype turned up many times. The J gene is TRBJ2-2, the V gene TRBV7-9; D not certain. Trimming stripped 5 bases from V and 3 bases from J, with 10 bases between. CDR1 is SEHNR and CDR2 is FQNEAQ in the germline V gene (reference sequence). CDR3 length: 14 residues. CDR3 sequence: CASSTQVDTGELFF. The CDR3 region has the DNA TGTGCCAGCAGCACCCAGGTCGACACCGGGGAGCTGTTTTTT.

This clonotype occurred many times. Written as DNA, the CDR3 is TGTGCCAGCAGCGGGACAGGGCGCCCCAATCAGCCCCAGCATTTT. This encodes CASSGTGRPNQPQHF. This chain connects TRBV6-5 to TRBJ1-5; 9 bases are shared with TRBD1. This CDR3 has 15 amino acids. CDR1 and CDR2 from the germline V gene are MNHEY and SVGAGI. Trimming took 6 bases from V and 3 from J; bases not matched to a gene: 6.

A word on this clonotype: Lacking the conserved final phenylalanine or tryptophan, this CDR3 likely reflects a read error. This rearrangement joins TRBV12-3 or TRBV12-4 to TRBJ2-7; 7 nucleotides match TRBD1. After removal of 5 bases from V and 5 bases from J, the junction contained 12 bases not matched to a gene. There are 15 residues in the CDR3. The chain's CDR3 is CASSRLTGYFNEQYC. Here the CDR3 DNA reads TGTGCCAGCAGTAGATTGACAGGGTACTTCAACGAGCAGTACTGC.

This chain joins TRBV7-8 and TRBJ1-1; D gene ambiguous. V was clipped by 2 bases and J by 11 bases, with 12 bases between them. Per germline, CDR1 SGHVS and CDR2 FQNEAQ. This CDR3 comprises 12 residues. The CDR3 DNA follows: TGTGCCAGCAGCTTAATGAGGGTTGGGGCTTTCTTT. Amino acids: CASSLMRVGAFF. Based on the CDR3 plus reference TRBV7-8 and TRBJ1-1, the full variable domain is GAGVSQSPRYKVAKRGQDVALRCDPISGHVSLFWYQQALGQGPEFLTYFQNEAQLDKSGLPSDRFFAERPEGSVSTLKIQRTQQEDSAVYLCASSLMRVGAFFGQGTRLTVV.

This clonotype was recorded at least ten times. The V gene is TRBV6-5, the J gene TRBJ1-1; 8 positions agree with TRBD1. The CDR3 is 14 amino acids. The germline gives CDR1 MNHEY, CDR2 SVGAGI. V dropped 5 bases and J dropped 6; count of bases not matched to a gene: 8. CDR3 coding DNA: TGTGCCAGCAGTGCAGGGGGCTCGCTGTCTGAAGCTTTCTTT. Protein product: CASSAGGSLSEAFF.

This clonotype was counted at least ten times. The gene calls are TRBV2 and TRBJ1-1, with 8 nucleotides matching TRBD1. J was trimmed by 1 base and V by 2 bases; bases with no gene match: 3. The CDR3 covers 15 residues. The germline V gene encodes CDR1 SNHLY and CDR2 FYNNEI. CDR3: CASSEKTGGNTEAFF. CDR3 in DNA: TGTGCCAGCAGTGAAAAAACAGGGGGGAACACTGAAGCTTTCTTT.

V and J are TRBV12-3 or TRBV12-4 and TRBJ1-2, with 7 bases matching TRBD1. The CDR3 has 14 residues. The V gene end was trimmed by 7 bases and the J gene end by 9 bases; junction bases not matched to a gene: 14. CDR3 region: CASTTGQGTVSYTF. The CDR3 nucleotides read TGTGCCAGCACCACGGGGCAGGGGACAGTGAGCTACACCTTC.

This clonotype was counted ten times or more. CDR3 sequence reads: CASSLERDGVEETQYF. Here the CDR3 DNA reads TGTGCCAGCAGCTTAGAGCGGGATGGGGTGGAAGAGACCCAGTACTTC. The V gene is TRBV7-8, the J gene TRBJ2-5, with TRBD2 matching 7 bases. This CDR3 is 16 amino acids long. Germline assignment: CDR1 SGHVS and CDR2 FQNEAQ. V shed 1 base, J shed 3 bases, and the junction held 8 bases outside the gene matches.

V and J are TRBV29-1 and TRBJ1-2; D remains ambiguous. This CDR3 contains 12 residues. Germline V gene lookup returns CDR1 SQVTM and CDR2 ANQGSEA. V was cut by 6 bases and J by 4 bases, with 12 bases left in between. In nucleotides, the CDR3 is TGCAGCGTACAACTCTCTGGCTATGGCTACACCTTC. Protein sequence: CSVQLSGYGYTF.

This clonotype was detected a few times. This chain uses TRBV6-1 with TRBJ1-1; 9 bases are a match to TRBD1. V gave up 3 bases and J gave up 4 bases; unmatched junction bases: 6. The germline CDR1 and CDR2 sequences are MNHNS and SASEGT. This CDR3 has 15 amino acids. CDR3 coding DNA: TGTGCCAGCAGTGAGGCCGCGACAGGGGGCACTGAAGCTTTCTTT. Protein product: CASSEAATGGTEAFF.

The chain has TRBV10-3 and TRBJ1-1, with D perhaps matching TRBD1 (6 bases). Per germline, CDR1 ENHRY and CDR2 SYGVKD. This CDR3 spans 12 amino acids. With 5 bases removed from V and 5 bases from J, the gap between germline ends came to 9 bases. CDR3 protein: CAISRGGTEAFF. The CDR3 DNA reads TGTGCCATCAGTCGAGGGGGGACTGAAGCTTTCTTT.

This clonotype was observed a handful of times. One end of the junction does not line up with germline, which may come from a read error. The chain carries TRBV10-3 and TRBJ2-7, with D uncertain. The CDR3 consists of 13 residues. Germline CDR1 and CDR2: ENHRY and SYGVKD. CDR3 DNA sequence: TGTGCCAGCAGTGTAGGGTTTGGCTACGAGCAGTACTTC. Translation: CASSVGFGYEQYF.

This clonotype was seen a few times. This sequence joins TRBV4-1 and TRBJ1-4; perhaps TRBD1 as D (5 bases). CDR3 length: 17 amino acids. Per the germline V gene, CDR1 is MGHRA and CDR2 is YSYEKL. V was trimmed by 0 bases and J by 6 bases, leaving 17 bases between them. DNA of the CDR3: TGCGCCAGCAGCCAAGACGCCGCGGGGGGAGGGGATGAAAAACTGTTTTTT. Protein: CASSQDAAGGGDEKLFF.

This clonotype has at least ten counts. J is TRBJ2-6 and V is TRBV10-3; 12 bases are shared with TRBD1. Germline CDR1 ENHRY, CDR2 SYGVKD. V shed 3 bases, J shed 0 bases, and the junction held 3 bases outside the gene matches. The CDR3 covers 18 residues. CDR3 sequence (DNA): TGTGCCATCAGTGACCGGGACAGGGGGCGCTCTGGGGCCAACGTCCTGACTTTC. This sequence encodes CAISDRDRGRSGANVLTF.

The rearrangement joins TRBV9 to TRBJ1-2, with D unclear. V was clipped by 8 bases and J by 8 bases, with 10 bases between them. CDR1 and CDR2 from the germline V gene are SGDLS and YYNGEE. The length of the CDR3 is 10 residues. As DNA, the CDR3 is TGTGCCAGACCAGAGTTAGGCTACACCTTC. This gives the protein CARPELGYTF.

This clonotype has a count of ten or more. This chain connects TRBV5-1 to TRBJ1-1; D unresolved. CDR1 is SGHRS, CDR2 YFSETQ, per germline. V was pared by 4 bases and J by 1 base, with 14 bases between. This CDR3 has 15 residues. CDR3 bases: TGCGCCAGCAGCCTGGGGTGGCGTGAGAACACTGAAGCTTTCTTT. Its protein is CASSLGWRENTEAFF. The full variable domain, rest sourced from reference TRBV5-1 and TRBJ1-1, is KAGVTQTPRYLIKTRGQQVTLSCSPISGHRSVSWYQQTPGQGLQFLFEYFSETQRNKGNFPGRFSGRQFSNSRSEMNVSTLELGDSALYLCASSLGWRENTEAFFGQGTRLTVV.